Presented here are 23 T cell receptor beta chains from one specimen sequenced in a study of blood T cell repertoires in COVID-19. Sequencing was performed with immunoSEQ multiplex PCR; in TCRdb, only in-frame clones are kept and a portion is missing. The data show 68,000 or so clones, roughly 84% seen once. Sequences were obtained from peripheral blood. Source of these receptors: a woman aged 50 to 60 with acute or convalescent COVID-19.

The V call is TRBV5-4, the J call TRBJ1-1; the match to TRBD1 covers 7 bases. This CDR3 has 14 residues. With 4 bases clipped from V and 1 base from J, the junction kept 4 bases outside the gene matches. In germline, CDR1 is SGHNT, CDR2 YYREEE (reference sequence). The CDR3 sequence: CASSVGQRNTEAFF. CDR3 DNA sequence: TGTGCCAGCAGCGTGGGACAGCGGAACACTGAAGCTTTCTTT.

V usage is TRBV5-1 and J usage is TRBJ2-3, with 11 bases identical to TRBD2. CDR3 size: 14 residues. Germline V gene data show CDR1 as SGHRS and CDR2 as YFSETQ. Trimming cost V 6 bases and J 9 bases; bases outside gene matches: 9. CDR3 in DNA: TGCGCCAGCACCTTAGCGGGAGGGCCGGGGACGCAGTATTTT. Protein: CASTLAGGPGTQYF.

The rearrangement joins TRBV5-1 to TRBJ1-6; 10 bases agree with TRBD1. The germline CDR1 and CDR2 sequences are SGHRS and YFSETQ. The CDR3 totals 14 residues. The J segment lost 10 bases and the V segment lost 5 bases, leaving 6 bases of the junction unmatched. CDR3 amino acids: CASREGTGESPLHF. CDR3 nucleotides: TGCGCCAGCAGGGAAGGGACAGGGGAGTCACCCCTCCACTTT.

V gene TRBV10-3 combines with J gene TRBJ2-7, with 7 bases that match TRBD2. The ends lost 5 bases at V and 0 bases at J; junction bases unmatched: 10. CDR3 length: 16 amino acids. The V gene's germline CDR1 is ENHRY and CDR2 SYGVKD. Written as DNA, the CDR3 is TGTGCCATCAGTACCGGGAGTCTAGCGGCCTCCTACGAGCAGTACTTC. Amino acid sequence: CAISTGSLAASYEQYF.

The chain combines TRBV11-1 with TRBJ2-1; TRBD1 aligns across 10 bases. Germline V gives CDR1 SGHAT, CDR2 FQDESV (reference sequence). CDR3 length equals 15 residues. J was trimmed by 2 bases and V by 3 bases; bases with no gene match: 1. The CDR3 DNA sequence: TGTGCCAGCAGCTTCGGGACAGGGGCCTACAATGAGCAGTTCTTC. It is translated as CASSFGTGAYNEQFF.

The gene calls are TRBV5-1 and TRBJ1-4, with TRBD1 identical over 9 bases. V shed 0 bases, J shed 8 bases, and the junction held 5 bases outside the gene matches. This CDR3 is 15 amino acids long. Germline V lookup: CDR1 SGHRS, CDR2 YFSETQ. The CDR3 nucleotides read TGCGCCAGCAGCTTGGGGGGGACAGGGATCGAAAAACTGTTTTTT. It translates to CASSLGGTGIEKLFF. Supplemented by reference TRBV5-1 and TRBJ1-4, the full variable domain reads KAGVTQTPRYLIKTRGQQVTLSCSPISGHRSVSWYQQTPGQGLQFLFEYFSETQRNKGNFPGRFSGRQFSNSRSEMNVSTLELGDSALYLCASSLGGTGIEKLFFGSGTQLSVL.

CDR3 residues: CASSQEPRASGANVLTF. The CDR3 bases are TGCGCCAGCAGCCAAGAGCCCAGGGCTAGTGGGGCCAACGTCCTGACTTTC. V and J are TRBV4-1 and TRBJ2-6; D perhaps matches TRBD1 (5 bases). Trimming stripped 0 bases from V and 3 bases from J, with 12 bases between. Germline loops: CDR1 MGHRA, CDR2 YSYEKL. The CDR3 loop spans 17 amino acids.

The chain employs TRBV6-5 and TRBJ1-6; TRBD1 agrees at 7 bases. The CDR3 totals 16 residues. V lost 0 bases, J lost 6 bases, and 5 bases stayed unmatched. Germline values: CDR1 MNHEY, CDR2 SVGAGI. CDR3 loop: CASSYSRAGGNSPLHF. For the CDR3, the DNA is TGTGCCAGCAGTTACTCTCGGGCAGGGGGTAATTCACCCCTCCACTTT.

V and J are TRBV18 and TRBJ1-4; no clear D gene. This CDR3 is built from 16 residues. V was shortened by 3 bases and J by 0 bases, with 11 bases between the two germline ends. CDR1 is KGHSH and CDR2 is LQKENI in the germline V gene. CDR3 loop: CASSPDLGATNEKLFF. The CDR3 bases are TGTGCCAGCTCACCTGACTTAGGTGCAACTAATGAAAAACTGTTTTTT. Looking up the rest from reference TRBV18 and TRBJ1-4 gives the full variable domain: NAGVMQNPRHLVRRRGQEARLRCSPMKGHSHVYWYRQLPEEGLKFMVYLQKENIIDESGMPKERFSAEFPKEGPSILRIQQVVRGDSAAYFCASSPDLGATNEKLFFGSGTQLSVL.

J is TRBJ1-6 and V is TRBV7-9; TRBD1 matches 9 bases. The V gene's germline CDR1 is SEHNR and CDR2 FQNEAQ (reference sequence). V gave up 5 bases and J gave up 5 bases; unmatched junction bases: 4. The CDR3 consists of 15 residues. The CDR3 DNA sequence: TGTGCCAGCAGCGCCTGGGACAGGGATAATTCACCCCTCCACTTT. Translated, it gives CASSAWDRDNSPLHF.

V is TRBV12-5 and J is TRBJ2-5, with TRBD2 matching 8 bases. The length of the CDR3 is 15 residues. The V gene end was trimmed by 2 bases and the J gene end by 4 bases; junction bases not matched to a gene: 6. Germline V gene lookup returns CDR1 LGHNT and CDR2 FRNRAP. The CDR3 sequence is CASGLYGGVGETQYF. The CDR3 coding sequence is TGTGCTAGTGGTTTGTACGGGGGGGTAGGAGAGACCCAGTACTTC.

This chain uses TRBV13 with TRBJ2-3; 14 bases line up with TRBD2. Germline CDR1 PRHDT, CDR2 FYEKMQ (reference sequence). CDR3 length: 18 amino acids. J lost 11 bases, V lost 3 bases, and 16 bases had no gene match. The CDR3 DNA reads as TGTGCCAGCAGCTTTACACCTAAGACTAGCGGGAGGGCCTGGGTGCAGTATTTT. It encodes CASSFTPKTSGRAWVQYF.

The chain has TRBV12-5 and TRBJ1-5, with D perhaps matching TRBD1 (5 bases). CDR1 and CDR2 from the germline V gene are LGHNT and FRNRAP. This CDR3 is 13 amino acids long. V was cut by 6 bases and J by 3 bases, with 9 bases left in between. This CDR3 is CASGAGLNQPQHF. The CDR3 DNA reads as TGTGCTAGTGGGGCGGGGCTCAATCAGCCCCAGCATTTT.

This clone was observed a single time. The DNA of the CDR3 is TGTGCCAGCAGAGAACCGGGACAGGGGGGCGAGCAGTACTTC. Residues: CASREPGQGGEQYF. The chain uses TRBV6-6 and TRBJ2-7; the match to TRBD1 covers 11 bases. CDR1 MNHNY and CDR2 SVGAGI come from the germline V gene (reference sequence). The CDR3 is 14 residues long. The trim removed 6 bases at V and 6 bases at J, leaving 7 bases unmatched.

This chain uses TRBV30 with TRBJ2-2, with 9 bases lining up with TRBD1. Per germline, CDR1 GTSNPN and CDR2 SVGIG (reference sequence). Losses at the gene ends were 8 bases for V and 6 bases for J; bases not matched to a gene: 16. There are 16 residues in the CDR3. CDR3 loop: CAKSRPGQGIAGELFF. The CDR3 region has the DNA TGTGCCAAATCACGACCGGGACAGGGAATCGCCGGGGAGCTGTTTTTT.

The V call is TRBV9, the J call TRBJ2-5; 9 bases align to TRBD2. The ends lost 3 bases at V and 5 bases at J; junction bases unmatched: 5. This CDR3 is 14 amino acids long. The V gene's germline CDR1 is SGDLS and CDR2 YYNGEE. The DNA for the CDR3 is TGTGCCAGCAGCGGTAGCGGGAGTCACGAGACCCAGTACTTC. Amino acids: CASSGSGSHETQYF.

This clone appeared a single time. The V gene is TRBV6-2 or TRBV6-3, the J gene TRBJ2-5, with 8 nucleotides matching TRBD2. There are 17 residues in the CDR3. Germline assignment: CDR1 MNHEY and CDR2 SVGEGT. V lost 2 bases to trimming and J lost 2 bases; unmatched junction nucleotides: 10. The DNA of the CDR3 is TGTGCCAGCAGTTACGGATACCGGGGGGGGGTTCAAGAGACCCAGTACTTC. This translates into CASSYGYRGGVQETQYF.

The chain employs TRBV2 and TRBJ2-3; no clear D gene. V was shortened by 7 bases and J by 2 bases, with 4 bases between the two germline ends. This CDR3 is built from 11 residues. Germline V gene lookup returns CDR1 SNHLY and CDR2 FYNNEI. The CDR3 spells CASTYTDTQYF. The CDR3 nucleotides are TGTGCCAGCACCTACACAGATACGCAGTATTTT.

The chain links TRBV5-1 to TRBJ2-2; weak D call: TRBD2 (5 bases). This CDR3 spans 16 amino acids. The germline V gene encodes CDR1 SGHRS and CDR2 YFSETQ. The germline V and J ends were trimmed by 0 bases and 4 bases, with 13 bases remaining between them. In DNA form, the CDR3 reads TGCGCCAGCAGCTTGGATGGCTGGGCGGGCACCGGGGAGCTGTTTTTT. Translation gives CASSLDGWAGTGELFF.

The chain recombines TRBV19 with TRBJ1-1, with 10 bases identical to TRBD1. The V gene end was trimmed by 10 bases and the J gene end by 0 bases; junction bases not matched to a gene: 17. CDR1 LNHDA and CDR2 SQIVND come from the germline V gene (reference sequence). The CDR3 spans 18 residues. CDR3 in amino acids: CATGGRDRGPYVNTEAFF. CDR3 in DNA: TGTGCCACCGGGGGGAGGGACAGGGGTCCATATGTGAACACTGAAGCTTTCTTT.

A remark on this clone: Mismatch with germline at one junction end may stem from a read error. This chain links TRBV28 with TRBJ2-7, with TRBD2 matching over 7 bases. This CDR3 contains 14 residues. Germline loops: CDR1 MDHEN, CDR2 SYDVKM. DNA for the CDR3: TGTGCCAGCACTAATGGGGGGGACTCCTACGGGCAGTACTTC. Encoded protein: CASTNGGDSYGQYF.

J is TRBJ2-7 and V is TRBV28; TRBD1 matches at 7 bases. This CDR3 spans 14 amino acids. Per the germline V gene, CDR1 is MDHEN and CDR2 is SYDVKM. Trimming took 8 bases from V and 4 from J; bases not matched to a gene: 11. In nucleotides, the CDR3 is TGTGCCAGCTCGGTGGGGACAGTCGGTTACGAGCAGTACTTC. This translates into CASSVGTVGYEQYF.

This clone has more than one count but fewer than ten. This rearrangement joins TRBV19 to TRBJ2-1, with D possibly TRBD1 on 6 matching bases. The CDR3 is 15 amino acids. Between the trimmed V and J ends, which lost 0 bases and 1 base, there was a span of 7 bases. CDR1 is LNHDA, CDR2 SQIVND, per germline (reference sequence). CDR3 sequence: CASSIDGQSYNEQFF. CDR3 DNA sequence: TGTGCCAGTAGTATAGATGGACAGTCCTACAATGAGCAGTTCTTC. Using reference TRBV19 and TRBJ2-1 for the parts outside the CDR3, the full variable domain is DGGITQSPKYLFRKEGQNVTLSCEQNLNHDAMYWYRQDPGQGLRLIYYSQIVNDFQKGDIAEGYSVSREKKESFPLTVTSAQKNPTAFYLCASSIDGQSYNEQFFGPGTRLTVL.